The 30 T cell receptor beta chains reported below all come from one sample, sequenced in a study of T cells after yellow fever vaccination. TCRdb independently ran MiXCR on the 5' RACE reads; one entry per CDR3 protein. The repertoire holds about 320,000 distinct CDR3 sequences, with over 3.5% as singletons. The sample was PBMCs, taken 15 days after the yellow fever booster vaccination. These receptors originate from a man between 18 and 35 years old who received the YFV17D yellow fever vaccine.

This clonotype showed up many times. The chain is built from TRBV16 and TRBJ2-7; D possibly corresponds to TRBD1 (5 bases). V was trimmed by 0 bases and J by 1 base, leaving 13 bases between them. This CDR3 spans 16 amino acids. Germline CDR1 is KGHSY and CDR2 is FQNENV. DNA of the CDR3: TGTGCCAGCAGCCAATCGGTCCAGGGCTCGTCCTACGAGCAGTACGTC. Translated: CASSQSVQGSSYEQYV.

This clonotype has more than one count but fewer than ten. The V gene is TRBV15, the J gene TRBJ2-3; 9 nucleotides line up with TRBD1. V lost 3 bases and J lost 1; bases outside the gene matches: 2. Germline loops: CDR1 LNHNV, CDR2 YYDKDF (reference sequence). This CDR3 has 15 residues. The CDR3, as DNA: TGTGCCACCAGCAGGGGGACAGGGCGCACAGATACGCAGTATTTT. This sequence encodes CATSRGTGRTDTQYF.

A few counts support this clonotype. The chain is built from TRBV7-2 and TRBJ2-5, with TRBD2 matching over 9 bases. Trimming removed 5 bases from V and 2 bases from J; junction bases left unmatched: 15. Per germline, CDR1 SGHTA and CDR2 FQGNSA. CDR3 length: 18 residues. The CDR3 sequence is CASSLGAGGLTSQETQYF. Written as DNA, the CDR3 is TGTGCCAGCAGCCTGGGAGCGGGGGGCCTCACCAGTCAAGAGACCCAGTACTTC.

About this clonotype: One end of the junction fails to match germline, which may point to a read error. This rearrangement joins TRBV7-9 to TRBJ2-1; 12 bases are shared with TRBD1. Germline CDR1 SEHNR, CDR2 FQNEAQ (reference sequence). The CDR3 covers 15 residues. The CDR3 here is CASSPWDRGHNEEFF. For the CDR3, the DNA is TGTGCCAGCAGCCCATGGGACAGGGGGCACAATGAGGAGTTCTTC.

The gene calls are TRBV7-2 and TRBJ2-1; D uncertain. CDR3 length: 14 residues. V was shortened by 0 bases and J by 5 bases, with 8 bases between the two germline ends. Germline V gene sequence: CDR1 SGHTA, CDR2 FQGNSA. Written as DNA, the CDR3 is TGTGCCAGCAGCTTAGCGAGCCAGAACAATGAGCAGTTCTTC. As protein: CASSLASQNNEQFF.

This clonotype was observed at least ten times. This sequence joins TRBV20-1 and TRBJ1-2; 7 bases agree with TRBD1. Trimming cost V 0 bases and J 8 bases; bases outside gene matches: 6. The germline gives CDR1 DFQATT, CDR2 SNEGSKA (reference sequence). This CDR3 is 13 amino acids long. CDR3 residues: CSARETGSLGYTF. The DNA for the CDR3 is TGCAGTGCTAGAGAGACAGGGTCTCTCGGCTACACCTTC.

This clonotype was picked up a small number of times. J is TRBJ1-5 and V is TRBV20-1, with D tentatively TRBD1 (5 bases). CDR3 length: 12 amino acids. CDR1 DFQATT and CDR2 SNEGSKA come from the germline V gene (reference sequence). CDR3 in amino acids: CGIDRGNQPQHF. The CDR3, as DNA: TGCGGAATAGACAGAGGCAATCAGCCCCAGCATTTT.

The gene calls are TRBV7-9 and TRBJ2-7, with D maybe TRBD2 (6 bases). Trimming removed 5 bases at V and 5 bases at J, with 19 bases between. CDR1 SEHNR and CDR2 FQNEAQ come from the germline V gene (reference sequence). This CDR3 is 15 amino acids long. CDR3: CASSGHTGVGNEQYF. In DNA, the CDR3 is TGTGCCAGCAGCGGACACACGGGGGTGGGAAACGAGCAGTACTTC.

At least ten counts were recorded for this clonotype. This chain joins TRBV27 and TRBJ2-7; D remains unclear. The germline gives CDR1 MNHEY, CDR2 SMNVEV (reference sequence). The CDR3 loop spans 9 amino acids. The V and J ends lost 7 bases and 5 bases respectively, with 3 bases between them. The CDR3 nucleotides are TGTGCCAGCACAGACGAGCAGTACTTC. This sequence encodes CASTDEQYF.

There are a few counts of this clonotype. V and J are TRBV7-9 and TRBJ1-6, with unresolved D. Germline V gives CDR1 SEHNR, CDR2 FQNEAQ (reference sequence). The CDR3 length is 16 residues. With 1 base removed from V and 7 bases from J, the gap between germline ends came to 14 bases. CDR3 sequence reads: CASSLGAIQPNSPLHF. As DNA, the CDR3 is TGTGCCAGCAGCTTAGGTGCCATCCAGCCAAATTCACCCCTCCACTTT.

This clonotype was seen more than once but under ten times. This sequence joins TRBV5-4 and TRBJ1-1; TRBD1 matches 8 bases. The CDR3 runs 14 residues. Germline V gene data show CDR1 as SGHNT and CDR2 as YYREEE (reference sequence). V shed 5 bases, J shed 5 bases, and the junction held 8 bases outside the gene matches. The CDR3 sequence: CASSHDRGGTEAFF. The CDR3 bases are TGTGCCAGCAGTCACGACAGGGGAGGGACTGAAGCTTTCTTT.

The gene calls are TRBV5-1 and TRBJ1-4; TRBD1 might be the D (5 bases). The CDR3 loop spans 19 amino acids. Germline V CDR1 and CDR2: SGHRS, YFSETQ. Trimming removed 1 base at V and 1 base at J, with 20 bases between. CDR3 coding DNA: TGCGCCAGCAGCTTGTTGTTTAGGACATCCTTGGTAACTAATGAAAAACTGTTTTTT. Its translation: CASSLLFRTSLVTNEKLFF. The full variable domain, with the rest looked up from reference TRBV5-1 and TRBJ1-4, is KAGVTQTPRYLIKTRGQQVTLSCSPISGHRSVSWYQQTPGQGLQFLFEYFSETQRNKGNFPGRFSGRQFSNSRSEMNVSTLELGDSALYLCASSLLFRTSLVTNEKLFFGSGTQLSVL.

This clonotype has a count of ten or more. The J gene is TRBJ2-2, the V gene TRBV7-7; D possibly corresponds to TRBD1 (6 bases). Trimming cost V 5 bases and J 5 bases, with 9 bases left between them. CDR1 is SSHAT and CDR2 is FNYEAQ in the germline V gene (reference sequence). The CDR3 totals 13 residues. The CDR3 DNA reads TGTGCCAGCAGCAAAACAGGGACCGGGGAGCTGTTTTTT. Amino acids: CASSKTGTGELFF.

The CDR3: CASTRGGVSYEQYF. The CDR3 bases are TGTGCCAGCACCCGGGGGGGGGTCTCCTACGAGCAGTACTTC. This rearrangement joins TRBV7-8 to TRBJ2-7, with 8 bases identical to TRBD2. Losses at the gene ends were 7 bases for V and 0 bases for J; bases not matched to a gene: 5. CDR1 and CDR2 from the germline V gene are SGHVS and FQNEAQ. The CDR3 is 14 residues long.

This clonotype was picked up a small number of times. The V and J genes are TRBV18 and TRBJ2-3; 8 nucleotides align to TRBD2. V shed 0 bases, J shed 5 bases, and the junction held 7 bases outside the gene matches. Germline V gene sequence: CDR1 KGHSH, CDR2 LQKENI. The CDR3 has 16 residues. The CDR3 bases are TGTGCCAGCTCACCACCCTCCGGCGGGGGGATAGATACGCAGTATTTT. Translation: CASSPPSGGGIDTQYF.

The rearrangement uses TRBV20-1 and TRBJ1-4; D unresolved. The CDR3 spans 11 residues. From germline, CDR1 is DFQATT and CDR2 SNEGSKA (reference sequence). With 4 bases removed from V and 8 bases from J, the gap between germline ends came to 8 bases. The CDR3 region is CSATFGEKLFF. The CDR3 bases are TGCAGTGCTACGTTTGGGGAAAAACTGTTTTTT.

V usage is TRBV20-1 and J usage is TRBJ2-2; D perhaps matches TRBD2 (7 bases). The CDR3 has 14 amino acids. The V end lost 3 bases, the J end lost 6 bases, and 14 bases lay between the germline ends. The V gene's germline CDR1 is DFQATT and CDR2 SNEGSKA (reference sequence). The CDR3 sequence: CSASMGGPSGELFF. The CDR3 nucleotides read TGCAGTGCTAGTATGGGGGGGCCGTCCGGGGAGCTGTTTTTT.

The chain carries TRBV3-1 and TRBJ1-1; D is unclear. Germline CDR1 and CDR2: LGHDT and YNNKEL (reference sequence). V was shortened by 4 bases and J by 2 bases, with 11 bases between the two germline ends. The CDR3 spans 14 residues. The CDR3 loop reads CASSRLVDNTEAFF. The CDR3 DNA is TGTGCCAGCAGCCGATTGGTAGATAACACTGAAGCTTTCTTT.

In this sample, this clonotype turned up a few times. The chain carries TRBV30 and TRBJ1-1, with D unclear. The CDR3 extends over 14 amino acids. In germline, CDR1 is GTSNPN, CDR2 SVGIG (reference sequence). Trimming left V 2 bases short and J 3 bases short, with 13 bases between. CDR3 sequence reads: CAWSPDPRYTEAFF. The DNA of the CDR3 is TGTGCCTGGAGTCCGGACCCCCGGTACACTGAAGCTTTCTTT.

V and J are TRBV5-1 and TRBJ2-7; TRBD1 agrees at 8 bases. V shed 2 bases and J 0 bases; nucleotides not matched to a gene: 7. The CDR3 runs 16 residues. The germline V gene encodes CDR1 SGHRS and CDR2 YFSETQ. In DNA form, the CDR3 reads TGCGCCAGCAGCTTACGCGGACAGGGAATCTCCTACGAGCAGTACTTC. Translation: CASSLRGQGISYEQYF.

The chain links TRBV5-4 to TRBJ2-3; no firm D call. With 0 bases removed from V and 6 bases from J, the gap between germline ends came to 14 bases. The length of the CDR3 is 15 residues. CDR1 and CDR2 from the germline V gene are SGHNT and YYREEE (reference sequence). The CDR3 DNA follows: TGTGCCAGCAGCTTGGCCTTTACGTTGTCGGATACGCAGTATTTT. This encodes CASSLAFTLSDTQYF. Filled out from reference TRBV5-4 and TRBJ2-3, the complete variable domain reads ETGVTQSPTHLIKTRGQQVTLRCSSQSGHNTVSWYQQALGQGPQFIFQYYREEENGRGNFPPRFSGLQFPNYSSELNVNALELDDSALYLCASSLAFTLSDTQYFGPGTRLTVL.

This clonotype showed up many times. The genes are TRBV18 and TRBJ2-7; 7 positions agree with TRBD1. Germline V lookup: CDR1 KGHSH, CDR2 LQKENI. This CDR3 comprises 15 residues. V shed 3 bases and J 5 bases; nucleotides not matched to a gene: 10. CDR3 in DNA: TGTGCCAGCTCACCGACTCCCAGGGGGACCCACGAGCAGTACGTC. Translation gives CASSPTPRGTHEQYV.

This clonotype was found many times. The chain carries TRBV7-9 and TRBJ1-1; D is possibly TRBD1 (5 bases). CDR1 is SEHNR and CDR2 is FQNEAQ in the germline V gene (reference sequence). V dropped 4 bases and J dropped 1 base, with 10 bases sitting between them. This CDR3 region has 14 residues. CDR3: CASSSSGTNTEAFF. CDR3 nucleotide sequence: TGTGCCAGCAGCTCCTCCGGGACGAACACTGAAGCTTTCTTT. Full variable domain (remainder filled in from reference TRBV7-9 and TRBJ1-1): DTGVSQNPRHKITKRGQNVTFRCDPISEHNRLYWYRQTLGQGPEFLTYFQNEAQLEKSRLLSDRFSAERPKGSFSTLEIQRTEQGDSAMYLCASSSSGTNTEAFFGQGTRLTVV.

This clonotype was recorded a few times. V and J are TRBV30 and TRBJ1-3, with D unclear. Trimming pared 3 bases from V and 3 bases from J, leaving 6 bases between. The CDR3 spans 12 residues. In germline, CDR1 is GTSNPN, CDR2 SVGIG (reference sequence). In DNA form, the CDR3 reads TGTGCCTGGAGGCTCCATGGAAACACCATATATTTT. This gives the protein CAWRLHGNTIYF.

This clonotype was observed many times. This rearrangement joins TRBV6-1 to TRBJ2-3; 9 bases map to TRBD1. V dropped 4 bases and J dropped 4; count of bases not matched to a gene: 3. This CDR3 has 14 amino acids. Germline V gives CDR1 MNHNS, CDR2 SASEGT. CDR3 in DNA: TGTGCCAGCAGTGGAACAGGGGGCGCAGATACGCAGTATTTT. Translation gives CASSGTGGADTQYF.

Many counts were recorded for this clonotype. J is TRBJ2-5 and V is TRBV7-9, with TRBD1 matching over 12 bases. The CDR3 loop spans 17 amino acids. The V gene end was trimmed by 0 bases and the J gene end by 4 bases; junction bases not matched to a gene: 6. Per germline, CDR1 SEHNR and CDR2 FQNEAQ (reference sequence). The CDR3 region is CASSLAGTGGYAETQYF. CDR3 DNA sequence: TGTGCCAGCAGCTTAGCCGGGACAGGGGGCTACGCAGAGACCCAGTACTTC.

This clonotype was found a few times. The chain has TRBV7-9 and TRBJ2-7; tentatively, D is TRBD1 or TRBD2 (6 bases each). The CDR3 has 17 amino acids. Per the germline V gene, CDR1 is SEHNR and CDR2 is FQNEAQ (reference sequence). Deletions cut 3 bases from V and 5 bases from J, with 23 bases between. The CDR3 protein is CASSLGPVYGGRDEQYV. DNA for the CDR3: TGTGCCAGCAGCTTGGGCCCAGTTTATGGGGGGCGAGACGAGCAGTACGTC.

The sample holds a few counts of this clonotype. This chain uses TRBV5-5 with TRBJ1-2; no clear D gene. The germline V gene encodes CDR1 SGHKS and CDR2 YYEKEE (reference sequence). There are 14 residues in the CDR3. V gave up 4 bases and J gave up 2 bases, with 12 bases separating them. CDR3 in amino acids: CASSRDLGNYGYTF. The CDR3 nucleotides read TGTGCCAGCAGCCGCGATTTGGGCAACTATGGCTACACCTTC.

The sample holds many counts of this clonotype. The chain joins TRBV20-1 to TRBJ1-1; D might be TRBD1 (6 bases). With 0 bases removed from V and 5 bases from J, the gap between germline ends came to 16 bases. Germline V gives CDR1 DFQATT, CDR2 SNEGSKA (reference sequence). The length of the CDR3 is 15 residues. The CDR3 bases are TGCAGTGCTAGAGATAAGGGGGGGTCGCGAACTGAAGCTTTCTTT. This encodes CSARDKGGSRTEAFF.

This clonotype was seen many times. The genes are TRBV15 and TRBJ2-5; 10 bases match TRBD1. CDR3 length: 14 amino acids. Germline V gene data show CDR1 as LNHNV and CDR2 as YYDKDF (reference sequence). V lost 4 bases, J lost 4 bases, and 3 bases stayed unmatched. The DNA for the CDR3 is TGTGCCACCAGCACCAGGGACAGGGGAGAGACCCAGTACTTC. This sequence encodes CATSTRDRGETQYF. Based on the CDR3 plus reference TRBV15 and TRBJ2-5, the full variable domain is DAMVIQNPRYQVTQFGKPVTLSCSQTLNHNVMYWYQQKSSQAPKLLFHYYDKDFNNEADTPDNFQSRRPNTSFCFLDIRSPGLGDTAMYLCATSTRDRGETQYFGPGTRLLVL.